Each of the 3 T cell receptor beta chains below was sequenced from the same sample in a study of T cells after posttransplantation cyclophosphamide. Treatment was busulfan-fludarabine conditioning, a marrow graft, and cyclophosphamide on days +3 and +4. The repertoire was sequenced with immunoSEQ multiplex PCR; TCRdb's copy has only in-frame clones and lacks some. Of some 5,000 clones in the sample, under 90% were seen once. The starting material was PBMCs, obtained after allogeneic stem cell transplant with posttransplant cyclophosphamide. These receptor sequences come from a male patient aged 50 or older who received an allogeneic stem cell transplant from a related donor and was CMV-positive. Some T cells may be transferred from the graft donor.

The chain has TRBV6-5 and TRBJ2-7, with D maybe TRBD1 (5 bases). The CDR3 runs to 14 residues. Germline V CDR1 and CDR2: MNHEY, SVGAGI. V was trimmed by 4 bases and J by 0 bases, leaving 10 bases between them. The CDR3 DNA reads TGTGCCAGCAGTTGGACATTGAGCTCCTACGAGCAGTACTTC. As protein: CASSWTLSSYEQYF.

This clone showed up just once. The gene calls are TRBV7-2 and TRBJ1-1; D unclear. The germline V gene encodes CDR1 SGHTA and CDR2 FQGNSA. With 0 bases removed from V and 1 base from J, the gap between germline ends came to 6 bases. The CDR3 covers 14 residues. CDR3 sequence (DNA): TGTGCCAGCAGCTTAGCGCGGGGGAACACTGAAGCTTTCTTT. It encodes CASSLARGNTEAFF.

A remark on this clone: A read error may produce the germline difference seen at one junction end. The genes are TRBV18 and TRBJ1-5, with 9 positions matching TRBD1. CDR1 and CDR2 (germline): KGHSH, LQKENI. The CDR3 is 16 residues long. Here the CDR3 reads CASSPTGGGGNRPQHF. In DNA, the CDR3 is TGTGCCAGCTCTCCAACAGGGGGCGGGGGCAATCGGCCCCAGCATTTT.